This record covers a single T cell receptor beta chain. TCRdb keeps only in-frame clones here, not all; method: immunoSEQ multiplex PCR. Counted here are about 140,000 clones, 85% to 95% occurring once; the ten biggest clones make up less than 15%. This sample was taken from a study of control samples from healthy donors and cancer patients. The CDR3 runs 14 residues. Germline V gene data show CDR1 as SEHNR and CDR2 as FQNEAQ (reference sequence). Trimming pared 7 bases from V and 5 bases from J, leaving 14 bases between. The gene calls are TRBV7-9 and TRBJ1-4; D is unclear. This receptor was identified in a man aged 40-55 years in good health. The specimen sequenced was blood. CDR3 nucleotides: TGTGCCAGCATCCGGGTGGGAGAAAATGAAAAACTGTTTTTT. It codes for CASIRVGENEKLFF.